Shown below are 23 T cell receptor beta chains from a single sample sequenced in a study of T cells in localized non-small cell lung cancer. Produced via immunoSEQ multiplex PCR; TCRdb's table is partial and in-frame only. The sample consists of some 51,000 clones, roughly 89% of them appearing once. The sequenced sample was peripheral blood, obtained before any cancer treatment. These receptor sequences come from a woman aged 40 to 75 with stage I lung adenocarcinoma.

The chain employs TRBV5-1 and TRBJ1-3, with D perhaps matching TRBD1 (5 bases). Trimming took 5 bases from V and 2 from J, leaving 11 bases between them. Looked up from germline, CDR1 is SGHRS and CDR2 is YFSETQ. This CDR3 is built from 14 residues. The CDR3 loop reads CASSGGSAGNTIYF. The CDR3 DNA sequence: TGCGCCAGCAGTGGGGGAAGCGCTGGAAACACCATATATTTT.

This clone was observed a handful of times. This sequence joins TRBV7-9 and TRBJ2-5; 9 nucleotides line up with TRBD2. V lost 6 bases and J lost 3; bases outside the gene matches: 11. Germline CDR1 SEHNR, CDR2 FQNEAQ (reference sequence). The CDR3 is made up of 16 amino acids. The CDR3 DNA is TGTGCCAGCAGTCCCCCCTTTAGACTAGCGGAAGAGACCCAGTACTTC. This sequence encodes CASSPPFRLAEETQYF. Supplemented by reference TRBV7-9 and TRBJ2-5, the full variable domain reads DTGVSQNPRHKITKRGQNVTFRCDPISEHNRLYWYRQTLGQGPEFLTYFQNEAQLEKSRLLSDRFSAERPKGSFSTLEIQRTEQGDSAMYLCASSPPFRLAEETQYFGPGTRLLVL.

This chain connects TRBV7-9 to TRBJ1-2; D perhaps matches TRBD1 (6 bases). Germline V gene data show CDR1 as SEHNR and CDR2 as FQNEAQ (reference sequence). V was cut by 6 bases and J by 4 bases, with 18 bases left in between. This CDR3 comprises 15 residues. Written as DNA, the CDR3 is TGTGCCAGCAGTCTTAGTCTGGGGACACCCTATGGCTACACCTTC. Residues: CASSLSLGTPYGYTF. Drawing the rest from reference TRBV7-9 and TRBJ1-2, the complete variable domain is DTGVSQNPRHKITKRGQNVTFRCDPISEHNRLYWYRQTLGQGPEFLTYFQNEAQLEKSRLLSDRFSAERPKGSFSTLEIQRTEQGDSAMYLCASSLSLGTPYGYTFGSGTRLTVV.

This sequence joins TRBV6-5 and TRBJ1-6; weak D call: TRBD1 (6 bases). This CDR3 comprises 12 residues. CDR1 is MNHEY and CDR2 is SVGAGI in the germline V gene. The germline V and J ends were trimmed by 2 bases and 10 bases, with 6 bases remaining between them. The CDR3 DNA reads TGTGCCAGCAGTTACCAGGGGTCACCCCTCCACTTT. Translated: CASSYQGSPLHF.

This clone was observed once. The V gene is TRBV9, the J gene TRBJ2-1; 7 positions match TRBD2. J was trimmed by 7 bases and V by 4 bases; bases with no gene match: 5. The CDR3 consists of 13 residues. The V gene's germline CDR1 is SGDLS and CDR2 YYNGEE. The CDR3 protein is CASSPSGDNEQFF. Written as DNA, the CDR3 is TGTGCCAGCAGCCCCAGCGGGGATAATGAGCAGTTCTTC.

The CDR3 is CASSLGGSLYEQYF. The CDR3 coding sequence is TGTGCCAGCAGCTTAGGGGGCTCCCTCTACGAGCAGTACTTC. The chain employs TRBV7-2 and TRBJ2-7; D perhaps matches TRBD1 (5 bases). The V gene lost 1 base and the J gene lost 3 bases, with 10 bases spanning the gap. This CDR3 has 14 amino acids. CDR1 is SGHTA, CDR2 FQGNSA, per germline.

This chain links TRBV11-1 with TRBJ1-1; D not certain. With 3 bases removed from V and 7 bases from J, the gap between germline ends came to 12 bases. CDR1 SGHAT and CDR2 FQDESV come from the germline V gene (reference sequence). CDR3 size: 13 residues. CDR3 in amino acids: CASSFIRAGEAFF. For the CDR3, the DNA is TGTGCCAGCAGCTTTATCCGGGCGGGTGAAGCTTTCTTT.

CDR3 in DNA: TGTGCCAGCACCCCCGGGCAGGGAGGCGAGACCCAGTACTTC. Its translation: CASTPGQGGETQYF. The chain links TRBV7-9 to TRBJ2-5; tentative D call: TRBD2 (6 bases). There are 14 residues in the CDR3. Germline assignment: CDR1 SEHNR and CDR2 FQNEAQ (reference sequence). Trimming removed 7 bases at V and 5 bases at J, with 17 bases between.

CDR3 sequence: CATSGQGYEQYF. For the CDR3, the DNA is TGTGCCACCAGCGGGCAGGGCTACGAGCAGTACTTC. This chain connects TRBV15 to TRBJ2-7; a possible D gene is TRBD1 (5 bases). From germline, CDR1 is LNHNV and CDR2 YYDKDF (reference sequence). Trimming shortened V by 5 bases and J by 3 bases, and 8 bases separated the two germline ends. CDR3 size: 12 residues.

The CDR3 sequence is CASRLAGGPPNEQFF. The CDR3 DNA is TGTGCCAGCAGACTAGCGGGGGGGCCCCCCAATGAGCAGTTCTTC. The V gene is TRBV2, the J gene TRBJ2-1; 13 bases map to TRBD2. The V segment lost 6 bases and the J segment 6 bases; nucleotides outside the gene matches: 5. CDR3 length: 15 amino acids. CDR1 and CDR2 from the germline V gene are SNHLY and FYNNEI. The full variable domain, its missing parts supplied by reference TRBV2 and TRBJ2-1, is EPEVTQTPSHQVTQMGQEVILRCVPISNHLYFYWYRQILGQKVEFLVSFYNNEISEKSEIFDDQFSVERPDGSNFTLKIRSTKLEDSAMYFCASRLAGGPPNEQFFGPGTRLTVL.

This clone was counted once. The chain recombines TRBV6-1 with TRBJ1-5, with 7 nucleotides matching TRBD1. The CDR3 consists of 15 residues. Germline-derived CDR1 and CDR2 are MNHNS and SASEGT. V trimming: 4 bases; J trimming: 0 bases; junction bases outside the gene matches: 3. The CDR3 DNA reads TGTGCCAGCAGTGTTTCAGGGGGTAGCAATCAGCCCCAGCATTTT. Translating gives CASSVSGGSNQPQHF.

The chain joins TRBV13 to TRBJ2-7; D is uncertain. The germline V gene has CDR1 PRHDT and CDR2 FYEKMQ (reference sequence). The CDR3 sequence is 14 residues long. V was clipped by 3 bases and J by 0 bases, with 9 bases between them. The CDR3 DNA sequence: TGTGCCAGCAGCTTGGTGGGCAGCTCCTACGAGCAGTACTTC. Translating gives CASSLVGSSYEQYF.

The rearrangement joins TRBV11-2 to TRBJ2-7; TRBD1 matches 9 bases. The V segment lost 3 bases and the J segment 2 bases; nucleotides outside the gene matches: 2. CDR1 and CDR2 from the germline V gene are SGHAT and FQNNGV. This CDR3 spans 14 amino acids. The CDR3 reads CASSFGTGPYEQYF. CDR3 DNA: TGTGCCAGCAGCTTCGGGACAGGGCCCTACGAGCAGTACTTC.

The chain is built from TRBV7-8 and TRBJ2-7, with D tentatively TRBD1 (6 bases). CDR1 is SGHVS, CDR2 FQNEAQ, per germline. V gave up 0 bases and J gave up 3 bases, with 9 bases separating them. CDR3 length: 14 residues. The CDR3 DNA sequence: TGTGCCAGCAGCTTAGCTCACAGGGACTACGAGCAGTACTTC. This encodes CASSLAHRDYEQYF.

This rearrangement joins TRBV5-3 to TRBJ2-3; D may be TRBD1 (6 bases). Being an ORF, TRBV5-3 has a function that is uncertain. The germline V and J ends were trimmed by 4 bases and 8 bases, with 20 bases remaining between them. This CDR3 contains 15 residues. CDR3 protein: CARSDRAGSGVTQYF. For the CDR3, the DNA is TGTGCCAGAAGCGATCGGGCCGGCTCAGGGGTTACGCAGTATTTT.

The CDR3 spells CASSQRTGSYEQFF. The CDR3 DNA follows: TGTGCCAGCAGCCAAAGGACAGGGAGTTATGAGCAGTTCTTC. This chain links TRBV11-2 with TRBJ2-1; 8 bases fit TRBD1. The germline CDR1 and CDR2 sequences are SGHAT and FQNNGV. The CDR3 contains 14 residues. Trimming cost V 5 bases and J 8 bases; bases outside gene matches: 8.

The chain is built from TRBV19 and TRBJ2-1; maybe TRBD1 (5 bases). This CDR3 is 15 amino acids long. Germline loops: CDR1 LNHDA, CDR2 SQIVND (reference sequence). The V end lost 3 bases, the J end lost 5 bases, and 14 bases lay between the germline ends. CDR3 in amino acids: CASSIGAGLNNEQFF. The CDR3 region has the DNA TGTGCCAGTAGTATTGGAGCAGGGTTGAACAATGAGCAGTTCTTC. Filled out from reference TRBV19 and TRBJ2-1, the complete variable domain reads DGGITQSPKYLFRKEGQNVTLSCEQNLNHDAMYWYRQDPGQGLRLIYYSQIVNDFQKGDIAEGYSVSREKKESFPLTVTSAQKNPTAFYLCASSIGAGLNNEQFFGPGTRLTVL.

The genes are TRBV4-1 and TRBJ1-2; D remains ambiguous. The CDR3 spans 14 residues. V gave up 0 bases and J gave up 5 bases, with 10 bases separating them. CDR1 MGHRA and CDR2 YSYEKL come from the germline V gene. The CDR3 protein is CASSQDPGPYGYTF. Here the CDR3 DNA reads TGCGCCAGCAGCCAAGACCCAGGACCTTATGGCTACACCTTC.

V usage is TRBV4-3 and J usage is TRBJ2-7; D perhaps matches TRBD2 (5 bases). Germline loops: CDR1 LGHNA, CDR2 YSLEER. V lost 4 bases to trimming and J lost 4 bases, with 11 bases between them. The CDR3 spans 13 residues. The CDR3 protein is CASSRQGSYEQYF. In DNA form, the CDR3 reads TGCGCCAGCAGCCGGCAAGGGAGTTACGAGCAGTACTTC.

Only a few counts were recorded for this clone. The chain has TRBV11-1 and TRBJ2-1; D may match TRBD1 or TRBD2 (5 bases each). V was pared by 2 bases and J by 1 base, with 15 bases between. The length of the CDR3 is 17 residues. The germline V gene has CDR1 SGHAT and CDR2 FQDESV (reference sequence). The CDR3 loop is CASSLTFTGRSYNEQFF. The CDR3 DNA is TGTGCCAGCAGCTTAACTTTCACGGGGCGATCCTACAATGAGCAGTTCTTC.

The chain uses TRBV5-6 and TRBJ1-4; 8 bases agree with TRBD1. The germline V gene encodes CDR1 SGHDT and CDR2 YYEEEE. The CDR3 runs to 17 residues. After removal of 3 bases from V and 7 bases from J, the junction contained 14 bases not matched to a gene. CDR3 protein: CASSSAPGGAGSEKLFF. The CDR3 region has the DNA TGTGCCAGCAGCTCCGCCCCAGGGGGCGCGGGTAGTGAAAAACTGTTTTTT. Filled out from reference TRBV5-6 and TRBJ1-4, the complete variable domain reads DAGVTQSPTHLIKTRGQQVTLRCSPKSGHDTVSWYQQALGQGPQFIFQYYEEEERQRGNFPDRFSGHQFPNYSSELNVNALLLGDSALYLCASSSAPGGAGSEKLFFGSGTQLSVL.

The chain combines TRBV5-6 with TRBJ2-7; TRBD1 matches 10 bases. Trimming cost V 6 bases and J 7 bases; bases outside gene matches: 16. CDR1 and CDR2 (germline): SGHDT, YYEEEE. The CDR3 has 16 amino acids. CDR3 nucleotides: TGTGCCAGCAATCCTTTAAGGACAGGGGGTATTAAAGAGCAGTACTTC. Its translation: CASNPLRTGGIKEQYF.

The CDR3 protein is CASSPGVEGARAFF. DNA of the CDR3: TGTGCCAGCAGCCCCGGTGTCGAGGGGGCGCGGGCTTTCTTT. The rearrangement uses TRBV7-9 and TRBJ1-1; 7 bases map to TRBD1. Per the germline V gene, CDR1 is SEHNR and CDR2 is FQNEAQ (reference sequence). The ends lost 5 bases at V and 11 bases at J; junction bases unmatched: 14. This CDR3 has 14 amino acids.